These 7 T cell receptor beta chains came from one sample sequenced in a study of blood T cell repertoires in COVID-19. TCRdb keeps only in-frame clones here, not all; method: immunoSEQ multiplex PCR. The top ten hold 10% to 15% of the sample, which has over 30,000 clones, roughly nine tenths seen once. Sequencing input: peripheral blood. The source is a human donor in a cohort sampled during active COVID-19.

The V and J genes are TRBV15 and TRBJ2-2; weak D call: TRBD1 (6 bases). The CDR3 extends over 14 amino acids. The germline CDR1 and CDR2 sequences are LNHNV and YYDKDF (reference sequence). V lost 0 bases and J 10 bases, leaving 12 bases between the germline ends. The CDR3 loop reads CATSRDRGQEELFF. The DNA for the CDR3 is TGTGCCACCAGCAGAGATCGGGGACAAGAGGAGCTGTTTTTT.

The V call is TRBV19, the J call TRBJ2-7; 16 positions agree with TRBD2. In germline, CDR1 is LNHDA, CDR2 SQIVND (reference sequence). V shed 7 bases, J shed 0 bases, and the junction held 6 bases outside the gene matches. This CDR3 is built from 17 residues. CDR3 bases: TGTGCCAGTACCCCGGGACTAGCGGGAGGGCCCTCCTACGAGCAGTACTTC. This sequence encodes CASTPGLAGGPSYEQYF.

This clone was seen a single time. The rearrangement joins TRBV24-1 to TRBJ2-2; 13 bases are shared with TRBD2. CDR3 size: 15 residues. With V trimmed by 11 bases and J by 7 bases, 9 bases remained unmatched. Germline V gene lookup returns CDR1 KGHDR and CDR2 SFDVKD. The CDR3: CASGLAGDRVGELFF. Here the CDR3 DNA reads TGTGCCAGCGGACTAGCGGGAGATAGAGTCGGGGAGCTGTTTTTT.

V gene TRBV5-1 combines with J gene TRBJ2-1, with 8 nucleotides matching TRBD2. Trimming cost V 2 bases and J 7 bases; bases outside gene matches: 8. Germline assignment: CDR1 SGHRS and CDR2 YFSETQ. The CDR3 contains 15 residues. CDR3 sequence reads: CASSLRTSNGNEQFF. CDR3 DNA sequence: TGCGCCAGCAGCTTACGGACTAGCAATGGGAATGAGCAGTTCTTC.

CDR3 DNA sequence: TGTGCCAGCAGCGCAAGAACAGGGGGGAATCAGCCCCAGCATTTT. Its protein product is CASSARTGGNQPQHF. V usage is TRBV5-5 and J usage is TRBJ1-5; 8 bases line up with TRBD1. The CDR3 spans 15 residues. J was trimmed by 4 bases and V by 4 bases; bases with no gene match: 7. Germline V gene data show CDR1 as SGHKS and CDR2 as YYEKEE (reference sequence).

V usage is TRBV2 and J usage is TRBJ1-1; TRBD1 might be the D (5 bases). Trimming stripped 3 bases from V and 4 bases from J, with 9 bases between. This CDR3 has 13 residues. In germline, CDR1 is SNHLY, CDR2 FYNNEI. CDR3 bases: TGTGCCAGCAGTGAGGGGGGAATCACTGAAGCTTTCTTT. Protein product: CASSEGGITEAFF.

The chain links TRBV7-9 to TRBJ1-1; possible D gene TRBD1, 5 bases. V lost 5 bases to trimming and J lost 10 bases, with 17 bases between them. The CDR3 has 13 amino acids. Per germline, CDR1 SEHNR and CDR2 FQNEAQ (reference sequence). CDR3: CASSPTARDGAFF. The CDR3 bases are TGTGCCAGCAGCCCGACGGCCAGGGATGGAGCTTTCTTT.